This T cell receptor beta chain was identified during a study of blood T cell repertoires in COVID-19 (dated by TCRdb to the early 2020s). Regarding the complete study: The collaborator samples originated in the United States, Italy and Spain and spanned the acute and convalescent phases of COVID-19. The material from the prospective study consisted of cDNA or gDNA derived from T cells, B-cell-depleted T cells, or PBMCs. The dataset comprised deeply sampled blood TCRbeta repertoires from subjects exposed to, actively infected with, or recovered from COVID-19. The repertoires were made available in a free public database intended to serve as a resource for research on the immune response to SARS-CoV-2. Samples were obtained from the ongoing ImmuneRACE study (first 160 participants) and from about 1,300 subjects provided by 6 global collaborators. Sample metadata almost always included a de-identified subject ID, COVID-19 status, age in years and sex. Where HLA class I and class II types were available, the types were taken from metadata supplied by the sample provider, not from assay-based typing. The investigation overall reported the following: The quantity of clinical and demographic metadata differed by source and by participant and was supplied without curation.

Note on this clone: Its specific antigen is unknown. Per-base quality was not reported, and no clone a single base away is much larger than it.

At one collaborating source in Seattle, patients were enrolled during active infection and were followed longitudinally through the course of disease. Whole blood was collected in K2EDTA tubes by collaborating institutions according to the institutions' own protocols. For TCRbeta analysis, collaborator samples were shipped as frozen whole blood, as isolated PBMCs, or as DNA extracted from either sample type. TCRbeta CDR3 regions were amplified from genomic DNA using the immunoSEQ Assay, a bias-controlled multiplex PCR. Under the source paper's analysis protocol: The number of nucleated cells in each sample was estimated from the amplification of reference gene primers within the assay. To quantify the absolute abundance of each unique TCRbeta CDR3 rearrangement, sequence reads were collapsed and filtered. Productive Simpson clonality was computed per sample as the square root of Simpson's diversity index over productive rearrangements. The table comes from immuneACCESS by way of TCRdb, which keeps in-frame sequences with V and J called. Part of the clones is missing from these tables; in studies checked, under half for an unresolved V gene and the rest for unknown reasons. The V and J calls and clone size come from that table; D and trimming were worked out from the DNA. The sample profile shows 250,000 or so clones; about 93% of them were found once. The ten largest clones take up about 0.8% of the sample.

The CDR3 covers 17 residues, taking in both the cysteine and the phenylalanine. The CDR3 DNA has 51 bases and is translated from base 1. V ends up 3 bases short and J 2 bases short, with an unmatched junction base count of 7. CDR1 is given as LNHDA and CDR2 as SQIVND, both from the germline V gene (reference sequence). The sample taken for sequencing was peripheral blood. The receptor comes from a young man with COVID-19, enrolled during active disease. The sequence joins TRBV19 to TRBJ2-3, with 11 bases aligning to TRBD2. The DNA sequence is given as TGTGCCAGTAGTATTGTGGCTAGCGGGGGGTCCACAGATACGCAGTATTTT. This gives the protein CASSIVASGGSTDTQYF. Reference TRBV19 and TRBJ2-3 proteins supply the regions before and after the CDR3; the full variable domain is: DGGITQSPKYLFRKEGQNVTLSCEQNLNHDAMYWYRQDPGQGLRLIYYSQIVNDFQKGDIAEGYSVSREKKESFPLTVTSAQKNPTAFYLCASSIVASGGSTDTQYFGPGTRLTVL.